This T cell receptor (beta chain) was captured by sequencing in a study of human T cells and chemical hapten exposure. Study observations and caveats: High-frequency TCRs, those above 1 in 1000, stayed the same after DPC sensitization.

Germline values: CDR1 MRHNA, CDR2 SNTAGT. The CDR3 has 13 amino acids. As for this clonotype: What it binds is unknown. One end of the junction varies from germline; a read error may be responsible.

Sample time point: healthy volunteer bleed at 2 weeks. RNA extraction used unfractionated whole blood as the source of total RNA. TCRdb used MiXCR to reprocess the RACE reads, holding one entry per CDR3 protein. The data contain approximately 97,000 distinct CDR3 sequences, around 8.8% of them singletons. The sequence was collected from a female donor in good health. Some clones in this sample may be carry-over from other donors' samples. Specimen: whole blood. V and J are TRBV6-4 and TRBJ2-7, with no clear D. CDR3 DNA: TGTGCCAGAAGTGTCACCGGTTTCCACGAGCAGTACTTC. Its protein is CARSVTGFHEQYF.